This T cell receptor (beta chain) was captured by sequencing in a study of prognosis after radiotherapy for stage I lung cancer. Between the trimmed V and J ends, which lost 6 bases and 1 base, there was a span of 13 bases. Per the germline V gene, CDR1 is MNHNS and CDR2 is SASEGT. CDR3 length: 15 amino acids. Multiplex PCR, run in two rounds, amplified TCR beta CDR3 from genomic DNA. Primers were specific to each TRBV and TRBJ gene in first-round PCR. The second round, a PCR step, used universal primers. MiXCR, applied by TCRdb to the multiplex PCR reads, yields one record per CDR3 protein. The table shows 20,000 to 25,000 distinct CDR3 sequences, with 40% occurring only once. A remark on this clonotype: What it binds is not known.

Study findings and constraints: It is unknown whether the expanded TCR clones recognize the tumor.

This specimen was PBMCs, taken before or after stereotactic body radiation therapy (not recorded which). This clonotype was sampled from a donor aged 50 or older with non-small cell lung cancer. V and J are TRBV6-1 and TRBJ2-1; weak D call: TRBD2 (6 bases). CDR3 nucleotides: TGTGCCAGCAGGCACCGGGGGACGTCCTACAATGAGCAGTTCTTC. Translation gives CASRHRGTSYNEQFF.